Listed below are T cell receptor beta chains from one sample, sequenced in a study of CD8 T cell repertoires and HIV-1 epitope variants. Repertoires were generated with immunoSEQ multiplex PCR, while TCRdb's copy carries only in-frame clones and drops some. The table has thousands of clones, 65% to 80% seen once. Their specific antigens are unknown. Input material: cultured CD8+ T cells derived from PBMCs. These TCRs come from a male donor with HIV. Both conserved end residues are part of each CDR3. D genes are given only for firm matches. Clone size is not always given. Where it is, it says once, few, many or a class for expanded clones.

CDR3	DNA	J	length	size	V	D
CASSLYGQNQPQHF	TGCGCCAGCAGCTTGTACGGGCAAAATCAGCCCCAGCATTTT	TRBJ1-5	14	NA	TRBV5-1	NA
CASSLQGNFENGYTF	TGTGCCAGCAGCTTACAGGGGAATTTTGAAAATGGCTACACCTTC	TRBJ1-2	15	NA	TRBV11-2	NA
CASSATGVYLNTEAFF	TGTGCCAGCAGCGCTACAGGGGTCTACTTGAACACTGAAGCTTTCTTT	TRBJ1-1	16	NA	TRBV7-8	TRBD1
CASSLRPNQPQHF	TGTGCCAGCAGCCTTCGACCTAATCAGCCCCAGCATTTT	TRBJ1-5	13	NA	TRBV7-2	NA
CATSRDRGWWTEAFF	TGTGCCACCAGCAGAGACCGAGGGTGGTGGACTGAAGCTTTCTTT	TRBJ1-1	15	NA	TRBV15	NA
CASLGGWGGYTF	TGTGCCAGCCTCGGGGGATGGGGCGGCTACACCTTC	TRBJ1-2	12	few	TRBV7-2	NA
CASSSQLNTEAFF	TGTGCCAGCAGCTCGCAGCTGAACACTGAAGCTTTCTTT	TRBJ1-1	13	NA	TRBV11-2	NA
CASSLLDYNEQFF	TGCGCCAGCAGCCTTCTGGATTACAATGAGCAGTTCTTC	TRBJ2-1	13	few	TRBV10-1	NA
CASELGSWGNTEAFF	TGTGCCAGCGAATTAGGGTCGTGGGGGAACACTGAAGCTTTCTTT	TRBJ1-1	15	NA	TRBV25-1	NA
CATGEGGRSYEQYF	TGTGCCACGGGTGAAGGGGGCCGCTCCTACGAGCAGTACTTC	TRBJ2-7	14	NA	TRBV19	TRBD1
CASSPGTGLRDGYTF	TGTGCCAGTAGTCCCGGGACAGGGCTAAGAGATGGCTACACCTTC	TRBJ1-2	15	NA	TRBV19	TRBD1
CASSRGPYTEAFF	TGTGCCAGCAGTCGTGGCCCATACACTGAAGCTTTCTTT	TRBJ1-1	13	NA	TRBV7-3	NA
CASSRDTYEQYF	TGTGCCAGCAGCAGGGACACCTACGAGCAGTACTTC	TRBJ2-7	12	once	TRBV28	NA
CASSSQYRDSSYEQYF	TGTGCCAGCAGTTCACAATACCGGGACAGCTCCTACGAGCAGTACTTC	TRBJ2-7	16	NA	TRBV28	TRBD1
CASRWGSTEAFF	TGTGCCAGCAGATGGGGCTCCACTGAAGCTTTCTTT	TRBJ1-1	12	NA	TRBV25-1	NA
CASSKPGQFNQPQHF	TGTGCCAGCAGCAAACCGGGACAGTTCAATCAGCCCCAGCATTTT	TRBJ1-5	15	NA	TRBV21-1	NA
CASRTGQGGVSGELFF	TGTGCCAGCAGAACCGGACAGGGGGGTGTTTCCGGGGAGCTGTTTTTT	TRBJ2-2	16	NA	TRBV5-4	TRBD1
CASRRGGSWFEKLFF	TGTGCCAGCAGACGTGGAGGATCATGGTTTGAAAAACTGTTTTTT	TRBJ1-4	15	medium-sized	TRBV27	NA
CASSSDRGREETQYF	TGTGCCAGCAGCTCAGACAGGGGGCGGGAAGAGACCCAGTACTTC	TRBJ2-5	15	NA	TRBV7-2	TRBD1
CASSLTGNTEAFF	TGTGCCAGCAGTTTGACAGGGAACACTGAAGCTTTCTTT	TRBJ1-1	13	few	TRBV28	NA
CASSSQNLAYEQYF	TGTGCCAGCAGTTCCCAAAACTTAGCCTACGAGCAGTACTTC	TRBJ2-7	14	NA	TRBV28	NA
CASTLGGVTSTDTQYF	TGTGCCAGCACCCTCGGAGGGGTGACGAGCACAGATACGCAGTATTTT	TRBJ2-3	16	NA	TRBV28	NA
CASSPQIHNEQFF	TGCGCCAGCAGCCCACAGATACACAATGAGCAGTTCTTC	TRBJ2-1	13	once	TRBV4-1	NA
CASSEGGTLNEQFF	TGTGCCAGCAGTGAGGGGGGGACATTGAATGAGCAGTTCTTC	TRBJ2-1	14	large	TRBV2	NA
CASSSDVSAYEQYF	TGTGCCAGCAGTTCAGATGTCTCGGCCTACGAGCAGTACTTC	TRBJ2-7	14	NA	TRBV28	NA
CASSSLQGNEKLFF	TGTGCCAGCAGCTCCCTTCAAGGCAACGAAAAACTGTTTTTT	TRBJ1-4	14	few	TRBV27	NA
CASSPGRDNYEQYF	TGTGCCAGTAGTCCAGGACGGGATAACTACGAGCAGTACTTC	TRBJ2-7	14	few	TRBV19	NA
CASSLTGDPNQPQHF	TGTGCCAGCAGCCTGACAGGGGACCCCAATCAGCCCCAGCATTTT	TRBJ1-5	15	NA	TRBV7-9	TRBD1
CASSHATGANTEAFF	TGCGCCAGCAGCCATGCGACAGGGGCGAACACTGAAGCTTTCTTT	TRBJ1-1	15	NA	TRBV4-1	TRBD1
CASSLFSGNTIYF	TGTGCCAGCAGCTTATTCTCTGGAAACACCATATATTTT	TRBJ1-3	13	NA	TRBV11-2	NA
CASSQDPAGGNNEQFF	TGCGCCAGCAGCCAAGATCCCGCAGGGGGCAACAATGAGCAGTTCTTC	TRBJ2-1	16	NA	TRBV4-1	TRBD1
CASSPTSAIGELFF	TGTGCCAGCAGCCCGACTAGCGCTATCGGGGAGCTGTTTTTT	TRBJ2-2	14	NA	TRBV7-6	TRBD2
CASSSGNYEQYF	TGTGCCAGCAGCAGCGGAAACTACGAGCAGTACTTC	TRBJ2-7	12	NA	TRBV11-2	NA
CASSLAGHQPQHF	TGTGCCAGCAGTTTGGCGGGGCATCAGCCCCAGCATTTT	TRBJ1-5	13	few	TRBV28	NA
CATSRDRDPVNEQFF	TGTGCCACCAGCAGGGACAGGGACCCTGTCAATGAGCAGTTCTTC	TRBJ2-1	15	NA	TRBV15	TRBD1
CASSLSRSSGNTIYF	TGTGCCAGCAGTTTGTCACGGAGCTCTGGAAACACCATATATTTT	TRBJ1-3	15	NA	TRBV27	NA
CASSEWDQGVSYEQYF	TGTGCCAGCAGTGAATGGGACCAGGGGGTCTCCTACGAGCAGTACTTC	TRBJ2-7	16	NA	TRBV6-1	TRBD1
CASSPREKNTEAFF	TGTGCCAGCTCACCCCGGGAGAAGAACACTGAAGCTTTCTTT	TRBJ1-1	14	NA	TRBV18	NA
CASSEGGTLNEQFF	TGTGCCAGCAGTGAGGGGGGGACATTGAATGAGCAGTTCTTC	TRBJ2-1	14	NA	TRBV13	NA
CASSFNLDGYEQFF	TGTGCCAGCAGCTTTAACCTCGACGGCTATGAGCAGTTCTTC	TRBJ2-1	14	few	TRBV5-6	NA
CASSGLPSVGGPRSTDTQYF	TGCGCCAGCAGCGGCCTCCCGAGTGTAGGCGGGCCCCGATCCACAGATACGCAGTATTTT	TRBJ2-3	20	NA	TRBV5-1	NA
CASSLVAGTDTQYF	TGTGCCAGCAGCTTAGTGGCGGGCACAGATACGCAGTATTTT	TRBJ2-3	14	few	TRBV7-9	NA
CASSWAGNTGELFF	TGTGCCAGCAGTTGGGCAGGGAACACCGGGGAGCTGTTTTTT	TRBJ2-2	14	NA	TRBV28	NA
CASSGSSGTEAFF	TGTGCCAGCAGCGGAAGTAGCGGCACTGAAGCTTTCTTT	TRBJ1-1	13	NA	TRBV9	NA
CASIWQMNTEAFF	TGCGCCAGCATCTGGCAGATGAACACTGAAGCTTTCTTT	TRBJ1-1	13	NA	TRBV10-2	NA
CAISDPGQGAGETQYF	TGTGCCATCAGTGACCCCGGACAGGGGGCCGGGGAGACCCAGTACTTC	TRBJ2-5	16	few	TRBV10-3	TRBD1
CASSLISGSSHEQYF	TGTGCCAGCAGCTTAATAAGCGGGAGTTCTCACGAGCAGTACTTC	TRBJ2-7	15	NA	TRBV7-2	TRBD2
CASSRIGDYNEQFF	TGCGCCAGCAGCCGTATAGGCGATTACAATGAGCAGTTCTTC	TRBJ2-1	14	NA	TRBV4-3	NA
CASRSDSYEQYF	TGCGCCAGCCGATCCGACAGCTACGAGCAGTACTTC	TRBJ2-7	12	NA	TRBV5-1	NA
CASIRGGGTEAFF	TGTGCCAGCATCCGAGGGGGGGGCACTGAAGCTTTCTTT	TRBJ1-1	13	few	TRBV27	NA
CASTSNAGYGYTF	TGTGCCAGCACCTCGAACGCGGGGTATGGCTACACCTTC	TRBJ1-2	13	NA	TRBV6-5	NA
CASSDDGTFANYGYTF	TGTGCCAGCAGTGACGACGGGACCTTCGCTAACTATGGCTACACCTTC	TRBJ1-2	16	once	TRBV25-1	NA
CATGTTLSEQFF	TGTGCCACCGGGACTACCTTAAGTGAGCAGTTCTTC	TRBJ2-1	12	NA	TRBV10-3	TRBD2
CARGTVNTEAFF	TGTGCCAGAGGGACGGTGAACACTGAAGCTTTCTTT	TRBJ1-1	12	few	TRBV2	NA
CASSQLEGVSDTQYF	TGTGCCAGCAGCCAACTGGAGGGAGTCTCAGATACGCAGTATTTT	TRBJ2-3	15	once	TRBV4-2	NA
CASSTTPRGLGGANVLTF	TGTGCCAGCAGCACCACACCCCGGGGCCTTGGGGGGGCCAACGTCCTGACTTTC	TRBJ2-6	18	NA	TRBV5-5	NA
CASFTPGQGADTEAFF	TGTGCCAGCTTCACCCCGGGACAGGGGGCCGACACTGAAGCTTTCTTT	TRBJ1-1	16	NA	TRBV28	TRBD1
CASSSYRGQNTGELFF	TGTGCCAGCAGCTCGTACAGGGGGCAGAACACCGGGGAGCTGTTTTTT	TRBJ2-2	16	once	TRBV7-9	TRBD1
CASSPQGESYNSPLHF	TGTGCCAGCAGTCCCCAGGGGGAGTCCTATAATTCACCCCTCCACTTT	TRBJ1-6	16	NA	TRBV27	TRBD1